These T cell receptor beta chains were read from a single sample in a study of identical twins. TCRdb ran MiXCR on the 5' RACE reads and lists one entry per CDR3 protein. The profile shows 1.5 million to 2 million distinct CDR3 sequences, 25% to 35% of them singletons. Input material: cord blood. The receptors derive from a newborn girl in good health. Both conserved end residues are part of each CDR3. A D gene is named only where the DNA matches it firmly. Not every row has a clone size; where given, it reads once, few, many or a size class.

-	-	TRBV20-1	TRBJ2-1	CSAKQRYPYNEQFF	TGCAGTGCCAAGCAGCGGTACCCCTACAATGAGCAGTTCTTC
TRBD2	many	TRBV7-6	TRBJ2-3	CASSWTSGDTQYF	TGTGCCAGCAGCTGGACTAGCGGGGATACGCAGTATTTT
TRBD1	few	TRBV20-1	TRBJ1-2	CSASRGRGHGYTF	TGCAGTGCTAGCAGGGGGCGCGGACATGGCTACACCTTC
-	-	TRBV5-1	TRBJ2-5	CASSLAQAGTRINEQYF	TGCGCCAGCAGCTTGGCCCAGGCCGGGACACGGATAAATGAGCAGTACTTC
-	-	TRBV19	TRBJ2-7	CASKPSYNEQYF	TGTGCCAGTAAACCCTCTTACAATGAGCAGTACTTC
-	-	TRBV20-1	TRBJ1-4	CSARVLPTNEKLFF	TGCAGTGCTAGGGTTCTACCCACTAATGAAAAACTGTTTTTT
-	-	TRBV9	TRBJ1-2	CASSVGGVPGYGYTF	TGTGCCAGCAGCGTAGGGGGAGTCCCCGGCTATGGCTACACCTTC
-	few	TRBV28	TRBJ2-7	CASKEGSYEQYF	TGTGCCAGCAAGGAAGGGTCATACGAGCAGTACTTC
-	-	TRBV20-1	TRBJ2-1	CSAPSSIEQFF	TGCAGTGCCCCCTCTAGCATCGAGCAGTTCTTC
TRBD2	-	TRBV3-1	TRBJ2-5	CASSPRLAVQETQYF	TGTGCCAGCAGCCCCAGACTAGCGGTTCAAGAGACCCAGTACTTC
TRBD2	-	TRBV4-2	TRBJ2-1	CASSQERGDYNEQFF	TGTGCCAGCAGCCAGGAGCGGGGCGATTACAATGAGCAGTTCTTC
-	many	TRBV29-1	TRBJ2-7	CSVAVRGYEQYF	TGCAGCGTTGCGGTCAGGGGCTACGAGCAGTACTTC
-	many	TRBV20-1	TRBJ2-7	CSARLLPYEQYF	TGCAGTGCTAGATTACTGCCCTACGAGCAGTACTTC
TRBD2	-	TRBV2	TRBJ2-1	CASSALAGLYNEQFF	TGTGCCAGCAGTGCGCTAGCGGGGTTATACAATGAGCAGTTCTTC
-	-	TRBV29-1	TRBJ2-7	CSVGSTDSSYEQYF	TGCAGCGTTGGTTCGACAGACAGCTCCTACGAGCAGTACTTC
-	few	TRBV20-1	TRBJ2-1	CSATGEWDNEQFF	TGCAGTGCTACAGGGGAGTGGGACAATGAGCAGTTCTTC
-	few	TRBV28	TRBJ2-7	CASSRPNRNKYEQYF	TGTGCCAGCAGTCGACCAAACAGGAATAAATACGAGCAGTACTTC
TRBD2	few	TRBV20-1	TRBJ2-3	CSASGSWSGVTDTQYF	TGCAGTGCTAGTGGTTCATGGAGCGGGGTCACAGATACGCAGTATTTT
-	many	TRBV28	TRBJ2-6	CASSWGAGANVLTF	TGTGCCAGCAGTTGGGGGGCTGGGGCCAACGTCCTGACTTTC
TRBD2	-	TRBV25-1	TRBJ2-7	CASSVTSGSYNEQYF	TGTGCCAGCAGTGTCACTAGCGGGAGTTACAATGAGCAGTACTTC
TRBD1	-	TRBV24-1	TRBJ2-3	CATDTGTGLTDTQYF	TGTGCCACCGATACCGGGACAGGGCTCACAGATACGCAGTATTTT
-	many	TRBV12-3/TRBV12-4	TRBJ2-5	CASSFKGEMLPTTQYF	TGTGCCAGCAGTTTTAAGGGAGAGATGCTTCCAACGACCCAGTACTTC
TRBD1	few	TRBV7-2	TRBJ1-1	CASSPTGGRTEAFF	TGTGCCAGCAGCCCGACAGGGGGAAGGACTGAAGCTTTCTTT
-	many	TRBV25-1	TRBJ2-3	CASSAPDTQYF	TGTGCCAGCAGTGCCCCAGATACGCAGTATTTT
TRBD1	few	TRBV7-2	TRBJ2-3	CASSPAGQGADTQYF	TGTGCCAGCAGCCCGGCCGGACAGGGCGCAGATACGCAGTATTTT
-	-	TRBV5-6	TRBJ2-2	CASSDRTTRTGELFF	TGTGCCAGCAGCGACCGGACTACCCGCACCGGAGAGCTGTTTTTT
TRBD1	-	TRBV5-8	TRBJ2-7	CASSLTLTGPTYEQYF	TGTGCCAGCAGCCTCACCCTGACAGGGCCGACCTACGAGCAGTACTTC
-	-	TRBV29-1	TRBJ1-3	CSVPDSYSSGNTIYF	TGCAGCGTCCCAGACAGCTATAGCTCTGGAAACACCATATATTTT
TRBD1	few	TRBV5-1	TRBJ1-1	CASSPTTGKNTEAFF	TGCGCCAGCAGCCCGACGACAGGGAAAAACACTGAAGCTTTCTTT
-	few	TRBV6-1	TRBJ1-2	CASSERGGYTF	TGTGCCAGCAGTGAAAGGGGCGGCTACACCTTC
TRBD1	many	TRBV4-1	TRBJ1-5	CASSQGTGNQPQHF	TGTGCCAGCAGCCAAGGGACAGGCAATCAGCCCCAGCATTTT
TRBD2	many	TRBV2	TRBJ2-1	CASSEAGGPYNEQFF	TGTGCCAGCAGTGAGGCGGGAGGGCCCTACAATGAGCAGTTCTTC
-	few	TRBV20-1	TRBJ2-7	CSAPDVPLHEQYF	TGCAGTGCGCCGGACGTCCCCCTCCACGAGCAGTACTTC